This is a list of T cell receptor beta chains from one sample in a study of Graves' ophthalmopathy and Graves' hyperthyroidism. TCRdb analysed the multiplex PCR reads with MiXCR anew, one entry per CDR3 protein. Of hundreds of thousands of distinct CDR3 sequences in the sample, around a fifth were seen once. Material for sequencing was peripheral blood. These receptors all stem from a woman in her late teens or twenties with stable Graves' hyperthyroidism. Some clones in this sample may be carry-over from other donors' samples. CDR3s include the opening cysteine and the closing phenylalanine or tryptophan. The D gene is left open where the match is weak. Not all rows give a size; the values are once, few, many and, for expanded clones, a class.

j_gene: TRBJ2-7
d_gene: TRBD2
v_gene: TRBV11-3
abundance: -
CDR3aa: CASSEHSGSSYEQYF
CDR3nt: TGTGCCAGCAGCGAACATAGCGGGAGCTCCTACGAGCAGTACTTC

j_gene: TRBJ2-7
d_gene: TRBD2
v_gene: TRBV19
abundance: many
CDR3aa: CASSIVRGGRSYEQYF
CDR3nt: TGTGCCAGTAGTATAGTTCGCGGGGGGCGCTCCTACGAGCAGTACTTC

j_gene: TRBJ1-1
d_gene: -
v_gene: TRBV19
abundance: many
CDR3aa: CASSWGSGPTEAFF
CDR3nt: TGTGCCAGTAGCTGGGGGAGCGGGCCGACTGAAGCTTTCTTT

j_gene: TRBJ2-5
d_gene: -
v_gene: TRBV7-9
abundance: many
CDR3aa: CASSLAWQQETQYF
CDR3nt: TGTGCCAGCAGCTTAGCGTGGCAGCAAGAGACCCAGTACTTC

j_gene: TRBJ2-5
d_gene: -
v_gene: TRBV11-2
abundance: few
CDR3aa: CASSWVLNQETQYF
CDR3nt: TGTGCCAGCAGCTGGGTACTAAACCAAGAGACCCAGTACTTC

j_gene: TRBJ1-1
d_gene: -
v_gene: TRBV10-3
abundance: few
CDR3aa: CASRGRDFDTEAFF
CDR3nt: TGTGCCTCCCGGGGCAGGGATTTTGACACTGAAGCTTTCTTT

j_gene: TRBJ1-3
d_gene: TRBD1
v_gene: TRBV5-1
abundance: -
CDR3aa: CASSPATGGLGNTIYF
CDR3nt: TGCGCCAGCAGCCCAGCCACAGGGGGACTTGGAAACACCATATATTTT

j_gene: TRBJ1-6
d_gene: -
v_gene: TRBV28
abundance: few
CDR3aa: CASSFPLIGRTRYTTYNSPLHF
CDR3nt: TGTGCCAGCAGTTTCCCTCTAATCGGACGGACTAGATATACCACCTATAATTCACCCCTCCACTTT

j_gene: TRBJ2-2
d_gene: TRBD2
v_gene: TRBV12-3/TRBV12-4
abundance: few
CDR3aa: CASSFGGSPTGELFF
CDR3nt: TGTGCCAGCAGTTTCGGCGGGAGTCCGACCGGGGAGCTGTTTTTT

j_gene: TRBJ2-3
d_gene: -
v_gene: TRBV15
abundance: -
CDR3aa: CATSSGFTDTQYF
CDR3nt: TGTGCCACCAGCAGTGGGTTCACAGATACGCAGTATTTT

j_gene: TRBJ1-5
d_gene: -
v_gene: TRBV20-1
abundance: few
CDR3aa: CSASTVEGTMGNQPQHF
CDR3nt: TGCAGTGCTTCGACAGTCGAAGGAACGATGGGCAATCAGCCCCAGCATTTT

j_gene: TRBJ2-7
d_gene: TRBD1
v_gene: TRBV5-1
abundance: many
CDR3aa: CASSSRQGSYEQYF
CDR3nt: TGCGCCAGCAGCTCCCGACAGGGTTCCTACGAGCAGTACTTC

j_gene: TRBJ2-3
d_gene: TRBD1
v_gene: TRBV6-5
abundance: many
CDR3aa: CASSLTGGDTQYF
CDR3nt: TGTGCCAGCAGTTTGACAGGGGGAGATACGCAGTATTTT

j_gene: TRBJ1-1
d_gene: -
v_gene: TRBV12-3/TRBV12-4
abundance: -
CDR3aa: CASSLTAATEAFF
CDR3nt: TGTGCCAGCAGTCTCACAGCTGCCACTGAAGCTTTCTTT

j_gene: TRBJ2-7
d_gene: -
v_gene: TRBV24-1
abundance: few
CDR3aa: CATSDNRRGHDEQYF
CDR3nt: TGTGCCACCAGTGATAATCGTCGGGGGCACGACGAGCAGTACTTC